A selection of T cell receptor beta chains follows, all from one sample in a study of blood T cell repertoires in COVID-19. Sequenced by immunoSEQ multiplex PCR; TCRdb stores in-frame clones only, minus some. The data contain about 480,000 clones, roughly 91% of them singletons. The sequencing input was peripheral blood. The receptors were gathered from a woman aged 30 to 39 with acute or convalescent COVID-19. CDR3s include the opening cysteine and the closing phenylalanine or tryptophan. A D gene is named only where the DNA matches it firmly. Clone size is shown for a subset of rows, as once, few, many or a class of expanded clone.

V gene,clone size,J gene,D gene,CDR3 length,CDR3 DNA,CDR3 protein
TRBV28,once,TRBJ2-3,TRBD1,16,TGTGCCAGCAGTATGGGGGGACAGGGGAGCACAGATACGCAGTATTTT,CASSMGGQGSTDTQYF
TRBV30,-,TRBJ2-1,-,15,TGTGCCTGGAGTCTTTTCAGACGGGTGGGCAATGAGCAGTTCTTC,CAWSLFRRVGNEQFF
TRBV30,once,TRBJ1-1,-,14,TGTGCCTGGAGACCCGACAGGATGAACACTGAAGCTTTCTTT,CAWRPDRMNTEAFF
TRBV7-8,-,TRBJ2-2,TRBD2,17,TGTGCCAGCAGCTTAGTACCGACTAGCAGATACACCGGGGAGCTGTTTTTT,CASSLVPTSRYTGELFF
TRBV6-5,-,TRBJ2-7,TRBD1,13,TGTGCCAGCAGTCTGACAGGGTCCTACGAGCAGTACTTC,CASSLTGSYEQYF
TRBV3-1/TRBV3-2,-,TRBJ2-7,-,13,TGTGCCAGCAGCCGGCGACAGGCGTCCGAGCAGTACTTC,CASSRRQASEQYF
TRBV11-2,few,TRBJ2-5,-,16,TGTGCCAGCAGCTTAAACCCCAGCGGGCCACAAGAGACCCAGTACTTC,CASSLNPSGPQETQYF
TRBV3-1/TRBV3-2,-,TRBJ1-1,-,13,TGTGCCAGCAGCCGCAAGACTAGCGCTGAAGCTTTCTTT,CASSRKTSAEAFF
TRBV7-2,few,TRBJ1-4,-,16,TGTGCCAGCTCGCCGCGGGGGGGCGGGACTAATGAAAAACTGTTTTTT,CASSPRGGGTNEKLFF
TRBV4-2,-,TRBJ2-2,TRBD2,15,TGTGCCAGCAGCCAGGGACTACTAGGGACCGGGGAGCTGTTTTTT,CASSQGLLGTGELFF
TRBV10-3,-,TRBJ2-3,-,17,TGTGCCATCGCTCCCATGCAAGGAAAGACTAGCACAGATACGCAGTATTTT,CAIAPMQGKTSTDTQYF
TRBV27,-,TRBJ1-1,-,18,TGTGCCAGCAGTTTATATGGGGCGCAAACTTCCATGAACACTGAAGCTTTCTTT,CASSLYGAQTSMNTEAFF
TRBV13,-,TRBJ2-7,TRBD1,19,TGTGCCAGCAGCTTAGTTGGGGGACAGGGAGGACTCGAAAACTACGAGCAGTACTTC,CASSLVGGQGGLENYEQYF
TRBV24-1,-,TRBJ2-3,-,14,TGTGCCACCAGTGATTGGCGGGGCGAGGATACGCAGTATTTT,CATSDWRGEDTQYF
TRBV2,-,TRBJ1-5,-,15,TGTGCCAGCAGTGCCGGGAGCTATAGCAATCAGCCCCAGCATTTT,CASSAGSYSNQPQHF
TRBV19,-,TRBJ1-1,-,15,TGTGCCAGTAGACGGGGAGGTTCGGTGAACACTGAAGCTTTCTTT,CASRRGGSVNTEAFF
TRBV6-4,-,TRBJ2-2,-,16,TGTGCCAGCAGTGAGAGGCGCGGCTCGAACACCGGGGAGCTGTTTTTT,CASSERRGSNTGELFF